This T cell receptor (beta chain) was documented in a study of blood T cell repertoires in COVID-19. Assay: immunoSEQ multiplex PCR; the TCRdb copy retains only in-frame clones and omits some. The table shows some 140,000 clones, with 70% to 80% occurring only once. The length of the CDR3 is 13 residues. Germline CDR1 and CDR2: MGHRA and YSYEKL. Between the trimmed V and J ends, which lost 4 bases and 5 bases, there was a span of 11 bases. The chain has TRBV4-1 and TRBJ2-5; D unclear. The sequence was obtained from a man aged 55 to 69 who had recovered from COVID-19. Sequencing was carried out using peripheral blood. The CDR3, as DNA: TGCGCCAGCAGCCTAACGTTCGGGGAGACCCAGTACTTC. This codes for CASSLTFGETQYF.